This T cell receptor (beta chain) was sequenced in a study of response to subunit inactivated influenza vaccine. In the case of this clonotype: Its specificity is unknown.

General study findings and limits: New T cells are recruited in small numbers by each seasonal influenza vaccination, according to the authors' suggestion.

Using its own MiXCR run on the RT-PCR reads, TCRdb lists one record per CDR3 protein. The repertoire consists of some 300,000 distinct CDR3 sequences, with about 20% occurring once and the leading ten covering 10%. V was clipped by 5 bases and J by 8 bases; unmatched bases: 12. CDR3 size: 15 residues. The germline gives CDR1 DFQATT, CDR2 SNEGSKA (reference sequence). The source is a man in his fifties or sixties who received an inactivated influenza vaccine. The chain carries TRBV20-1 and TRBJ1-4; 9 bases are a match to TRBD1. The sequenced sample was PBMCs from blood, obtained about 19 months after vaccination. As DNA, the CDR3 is TGCAGTGCTGGAATTCCGGGACAGGGAAGGGAAAAACTGTTTTTT. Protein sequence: CSAGIPGQGREKLFF.